This entry describes one TCR beta chain. Trimming took 0 bases from V and 5 from J; bases not matched to a gene: 4. Germline-derived CDR1 and CDR2 are ENHRY and SYGVKD. CDR3 length: 15 residues. This entry belongs to a study of shared clonotypes between healthy human individuals. Data came from immunoSEQ multiplex PCR; TCRdb stores just in-frame clones and leaves some out. Among 2.3 million or so clones listed, about 92% were seen once. Source material: naive CD4+ T cells from PBMCs. Subset: CD45RA+ positively selected. This sequence originates from a young man in good health. Some clones in this sample may be carry-over from other donors' samples. The chain recombines TRBV10-3 with TRBJ1-1; TRBD1 matches at 9 bases. The CDR3: CAISESGTGLTEAFF. As DNA, the CDR3 is TGTGCCATCAGTGAGTCTGGGACAGGGTTGACTGAAGCTTTCTTT.